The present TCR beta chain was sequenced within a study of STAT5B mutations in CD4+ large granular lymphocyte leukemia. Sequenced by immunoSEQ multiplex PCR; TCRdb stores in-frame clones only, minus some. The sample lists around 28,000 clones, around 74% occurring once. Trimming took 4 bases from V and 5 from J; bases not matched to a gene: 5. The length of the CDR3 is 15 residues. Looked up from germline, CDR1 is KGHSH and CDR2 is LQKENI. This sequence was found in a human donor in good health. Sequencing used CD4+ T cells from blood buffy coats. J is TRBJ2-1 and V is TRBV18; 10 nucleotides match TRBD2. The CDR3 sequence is CASSLLAGLDNEQFF. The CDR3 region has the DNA TGTGCCAGCTCACTACTAGCGGGGCTAGACAATGAGCAGTTCTTC.